This T cell receptor beta chain stems from a study of tumor and adjacent non-tumor tissue in lung cancer. Overall study: Millions of productive TCRbeta reads were obtained per sample on average.

This sample's RNA came from whole unsorted tissue. Of note for this clonotype: This may come from a read error, since a much larger clone is one base off.

Germline V CDR1 and CDR2: DFQATT, SNEGSKA (reference sequence). The CDR3 totals 11 residues. V was trimmed by 4 bases and J by 7 bases, leaving 8 bases between them. A modified ARM-PCR protocol with three rounds of nested PCR amplified TCRbeta. TCRdb called the multiplex PCR reads again in MiXCR, with one record for every CDR3 protein. The repertoire holds 75,000 to 95,000 distinct CDR3 sequences, with 72% as singletons. The chain uses TRBV20-1 and TRBJ2-1; D gene ambiguous. The sequence derives from a woman in her 40s with non-small cell lung cancer. Sequenced: lung tumor tissue. CDR3 amino acids: CSATDLNEQFF. DNA of the CDR3: TGCAGTGCTACAGATTTGAATGAGCAGTTCTTC.